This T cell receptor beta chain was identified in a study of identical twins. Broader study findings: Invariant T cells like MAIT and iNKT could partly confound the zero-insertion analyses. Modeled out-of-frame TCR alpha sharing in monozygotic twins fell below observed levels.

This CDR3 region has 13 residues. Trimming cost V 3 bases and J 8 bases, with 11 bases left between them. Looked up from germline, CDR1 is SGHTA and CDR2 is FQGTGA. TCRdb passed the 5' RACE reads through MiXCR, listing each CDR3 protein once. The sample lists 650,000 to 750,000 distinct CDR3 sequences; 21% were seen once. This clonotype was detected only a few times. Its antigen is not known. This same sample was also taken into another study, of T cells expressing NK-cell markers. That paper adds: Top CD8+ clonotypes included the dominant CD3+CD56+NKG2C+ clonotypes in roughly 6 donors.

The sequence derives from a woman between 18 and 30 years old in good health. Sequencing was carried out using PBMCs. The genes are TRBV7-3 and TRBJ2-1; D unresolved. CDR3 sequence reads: CASSFSWSDEQFF. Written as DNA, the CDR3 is TGTGCCAGCAGCTTTTCATGGAGCGATGAGCAGTTCTTC. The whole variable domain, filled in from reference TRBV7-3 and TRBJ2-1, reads GAGVSQTPSNKVTEKGKYVELRCDPISGHTALYWYRQSLGQGPEFLIYFQGTGAADDSGLPNDRFFAVRPEGSVSTLKIQRTERGDSAVYLCASSFSWSDEQFFGPGTRLTVL.